This entry concerns a single TCR beta chain. Antigen unknown. This record belongs to a study of cytomegalovirus exposure and HLA in healthy donors. Broader study findings: Published work reported that the classifier diagnosed cytomegalovirus status with high specificity and sensitivity. Confirmation was obtained in vitro that a few CMV-associated chains are specific for CMV antigens. Some TCR beta chains (164 of them) were listed as cytomegalovirus-associated.

The repertoire was sequenced with immunoSEQ multiplex PCR; TCRdb's copy has only in-frame clones and lacks some. The data show over 150,000 clones, with 75% to 90% seen just once and about 16% held by the top ten. The study drew the donors from its approximately 120-subject validation cohort, separate from the 666-subject first cohort. This CDR3 has 15 amino acids. CDR1 and CDR2 from the germline V gene are MDHEN and SYDVKM. Trimming removed 5 bases from V and 3 bases from J; junction bases left unmatched: 4. The sequenced sample was PBMCs. This sequence joins TRBV28 and TRBJ2-1; the match to TRBD2 covers 10 bases. This clonotype was obtained from a man younger than 35 in good health and CMV-seropositive. CDR3 residues: CASSPAGGLYNEQFF. CDR3 coding DNA: TGTGCCAGCAGTCCAGCGGGAGGGCTCTACAATGAGCAGTTCTTC.